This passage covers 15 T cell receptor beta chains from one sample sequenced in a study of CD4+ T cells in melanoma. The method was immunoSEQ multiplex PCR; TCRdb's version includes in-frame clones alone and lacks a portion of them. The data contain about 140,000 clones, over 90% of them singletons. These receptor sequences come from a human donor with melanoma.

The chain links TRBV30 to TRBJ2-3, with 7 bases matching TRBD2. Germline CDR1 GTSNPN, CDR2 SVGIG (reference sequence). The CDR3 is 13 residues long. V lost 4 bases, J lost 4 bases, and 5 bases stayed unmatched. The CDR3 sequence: CAWTSGNSDTQYF. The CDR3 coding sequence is TGTGCCTGGACTAGCGGAAACTCAGATACGCAGTATTTT.

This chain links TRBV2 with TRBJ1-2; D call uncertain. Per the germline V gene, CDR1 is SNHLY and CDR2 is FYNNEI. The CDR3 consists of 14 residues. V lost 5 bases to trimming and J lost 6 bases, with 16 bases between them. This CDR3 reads CASSRTGRGDGYTF. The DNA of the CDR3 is TGTGCCAGCAGTAGGACCGGCAGAGGAGATGGCTACACCTTC.

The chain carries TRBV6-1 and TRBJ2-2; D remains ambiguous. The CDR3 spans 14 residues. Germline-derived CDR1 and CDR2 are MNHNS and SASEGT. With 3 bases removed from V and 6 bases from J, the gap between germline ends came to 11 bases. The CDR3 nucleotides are TGTGCCAGCAGTGAGGTCAACACCGCCGGGGAGCTGTTTTTT. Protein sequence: CASSEVNTAGELFF.

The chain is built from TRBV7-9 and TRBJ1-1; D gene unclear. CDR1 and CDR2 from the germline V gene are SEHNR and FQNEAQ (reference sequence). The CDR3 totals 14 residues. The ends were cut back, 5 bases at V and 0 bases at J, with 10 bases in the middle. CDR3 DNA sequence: TGTGCCAGCAGCCCTACCATGGTGAACACTGAAGCTTTCTTT. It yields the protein CASSPTMVNTEAFF.

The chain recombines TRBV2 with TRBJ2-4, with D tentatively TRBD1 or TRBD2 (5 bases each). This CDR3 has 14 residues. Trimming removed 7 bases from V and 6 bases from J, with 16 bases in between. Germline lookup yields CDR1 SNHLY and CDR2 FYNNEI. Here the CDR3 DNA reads TGTGCCAGCAAAGACGGGGCGGCTGTAAACATTCAGTACTTC. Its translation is CASKDGAAVNIQYF.

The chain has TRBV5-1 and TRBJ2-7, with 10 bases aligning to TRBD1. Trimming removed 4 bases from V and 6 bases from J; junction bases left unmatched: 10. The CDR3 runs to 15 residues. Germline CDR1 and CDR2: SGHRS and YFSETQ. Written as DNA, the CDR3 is TGCGCCAGCAGCACGGGACAGGGGAACGCAATCGAGCAGTACTTC. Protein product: CASSTGQGNAIEQYF. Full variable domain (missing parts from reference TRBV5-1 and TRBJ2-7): KAGVTQTPRYLIKTRGQQVTLSCSPISGHRSVSWYQQTPGQGLQFLFEYFSETQRNKGNFPGRFSGRQFSNSRSEMNVSTLELGDSALYLCASSTGQGNAIEQYFGPGTRLTVT.

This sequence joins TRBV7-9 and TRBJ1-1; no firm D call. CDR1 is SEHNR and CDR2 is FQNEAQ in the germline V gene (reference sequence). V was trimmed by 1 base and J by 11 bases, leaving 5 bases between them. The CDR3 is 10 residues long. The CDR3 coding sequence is TGTGCCAGCAGCTTAGAACGGGCTTTCTTT. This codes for CASSLERAFF.

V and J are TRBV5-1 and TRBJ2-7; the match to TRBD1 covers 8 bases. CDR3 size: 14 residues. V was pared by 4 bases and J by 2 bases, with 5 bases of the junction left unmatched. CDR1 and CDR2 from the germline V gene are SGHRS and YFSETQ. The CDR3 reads CASSRGQETYEQYF. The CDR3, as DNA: TGCGCCAGCAGCAGGGGACAGGAGACCTACGAGCAGTACTTC.

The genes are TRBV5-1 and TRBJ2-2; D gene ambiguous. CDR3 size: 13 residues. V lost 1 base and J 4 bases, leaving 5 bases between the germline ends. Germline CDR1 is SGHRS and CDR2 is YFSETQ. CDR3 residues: CASSLTTTGELFF. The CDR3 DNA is TGCGCCAGCAGCTTGACTACCACCGGGGAGCTGTTTTTT.

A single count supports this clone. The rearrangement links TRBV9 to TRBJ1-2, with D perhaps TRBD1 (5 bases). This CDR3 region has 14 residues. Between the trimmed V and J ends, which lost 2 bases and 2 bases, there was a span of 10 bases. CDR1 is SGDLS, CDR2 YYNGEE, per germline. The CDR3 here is CASSVGGGNYGYTF. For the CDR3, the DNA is TGTGCCAGCAGCGTCGGCGGGGGAAACTATGGCTACACCTTC. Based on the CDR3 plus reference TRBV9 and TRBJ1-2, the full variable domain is DSGVTQTPKHLITATGQRVTLRCSPRSGDLSVYWYQQSLDQGLQFLIQYYNGEERAKGNILERFSAQQFPDLHSELNLSSLELGDSALYFCASSVGGGNYGYTFGSGTRLTVV.

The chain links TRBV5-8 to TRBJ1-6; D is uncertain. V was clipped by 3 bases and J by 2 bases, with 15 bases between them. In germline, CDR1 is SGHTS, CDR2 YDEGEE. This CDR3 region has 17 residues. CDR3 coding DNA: TGTGCCAGCAGCTCTTGGACGGGAGATACCTATAATTCACCCCTCCACTTT. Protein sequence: CASSSWTGDTYNSPLHF. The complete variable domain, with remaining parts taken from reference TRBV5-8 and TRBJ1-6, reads EAGVTQSPTHLIKTRGQQATLRCSPISGHTSVYWYQQALGLGLQFLLWYDEGEERNRGNFPPRFSGRQFPNYSSELNVNALELEDSALYLCASSSWTGDTYNSPLHFGNGTRLTVT.

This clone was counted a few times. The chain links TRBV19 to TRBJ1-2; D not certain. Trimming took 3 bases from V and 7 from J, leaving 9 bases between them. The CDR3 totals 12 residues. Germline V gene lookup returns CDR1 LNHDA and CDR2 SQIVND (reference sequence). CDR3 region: CASSIGPSGYTF. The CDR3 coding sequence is TGTGCCAGTAGTATCGGCCCCTCTGGCTACACCTTC.

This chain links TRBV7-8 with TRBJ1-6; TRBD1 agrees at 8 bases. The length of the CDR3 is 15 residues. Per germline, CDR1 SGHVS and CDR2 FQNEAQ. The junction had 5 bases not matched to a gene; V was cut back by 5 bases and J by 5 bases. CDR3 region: CASSPQTGDNSPLHF. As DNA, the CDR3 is TGTGCCAGCAGCCCCCAGACAGGGGATAATTCACCCCTCCACTTT.

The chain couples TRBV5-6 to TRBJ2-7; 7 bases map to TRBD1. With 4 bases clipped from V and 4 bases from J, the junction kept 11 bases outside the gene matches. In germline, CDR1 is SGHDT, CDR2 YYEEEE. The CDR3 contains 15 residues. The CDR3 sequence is CASSAFYRGQYEQYF. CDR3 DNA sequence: TGTGCCAGCAGCGCATTCTACAGGGGTCAATACGAGCAGTACTTC.

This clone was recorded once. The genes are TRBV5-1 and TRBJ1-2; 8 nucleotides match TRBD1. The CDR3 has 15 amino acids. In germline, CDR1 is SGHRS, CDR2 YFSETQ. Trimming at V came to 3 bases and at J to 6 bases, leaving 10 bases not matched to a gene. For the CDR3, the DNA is TGCGCCAGCAGCTCCGGGGCAGGGGGCGCGGATGGCTACACCTTC. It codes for CASSSGAGGADGYTF.